This TCR beta chain stems from a study of graft-versus-host responses after intestinal transplantation. Plating combined some 200,000 CFSE-labeled responder cells with some 200,000 irradiated, violet-dye-labeled stimulator cells. Germline CDR1 is MNHNS and CDR2 is SASEGT. Germline trimming cut 3 bases from V and 3 bases from J; bases unmatched to any gene: 2. The CDR3 spans 13 residues. Profiled with immunoSEQ multiplex PCR; TCRdb holds only in-frame clones, not every one. Of around 10,000 clones in the sample, under 40% were seen once. Here the sequenced sample was alloreactive CD4+ T cells from a mixed lymphocyte reaction culture, taken before transplantation. Documented subset: CFSE-low proliferating T cells sorted from approximately six-day pre-transplant mixed lymphocyte reaction (GvH or HvG direction). The clonotype was recovered from a human patient who was an organ donor for intestinal transplantation. The chain is built from TRBV6-1 and TRBJ2-7; 7 bases map to TRBD2. CDR3 DNA sequence: TGTGCCAGCAGTGAGCGGGGGAACTACGAGCAGTACTTC. It is translated as CASSERGNYEQYF.